The T cell receptor (beta chain) described here comes from a study of blood T cells in healthy people across ages. Combining a sample-barcoded 5' primer with a J-beta primer mix, a second PCR ran for about 7 to 11 cycles. TCRdb fed the 5' RACE reads into MiXCR, producing one record per CDR3 protein. This table has hundreds of thousands of distinct CDR3 sequences, 20% to 30% appearing once. This clonotype was observed a handful of times. These same records also appear under a second study, on T cells of mothers and their children.

This sequence originates from a boy younger than 18 in good health. The material sequenced was blood.

CDR3 in amino acids: CASRHPGEREYWFF. The DNA for the CDR3 is TGTGCCAGTAGACACCCGGGGGAGCGGGAGTATTGGTTCTTC. J is TRBJ2-1 and V is TRBV19; 8 bases are a match to TRBD2. Germline V CDR1 and CDR2: LNHDA, SQIVND (reference sequence). The CDR3 has 14 amino acids. J was trimmed by 15 bases and V by 6 bases; bases with no gene match: 16.